This TCR beta chain was profiled in a study of response to subunit inactivated influenza vaccine. CDR1 and CDR2 (germline): SGHRS, YFSETQ. Unmatched junction bases numbered 9, after V lost 4 bases and J lost 0 bases. This CDR3 has 16 amino acids. This clonotype turned up a few times. TCRdb reanalysed the RT-PCR reads using MiXCR and keeps one entry per CDR3 protein. The sample lists roughly 760,000 distinct CDR3 sequences, 21% occurring once. The source was PBMCs from blood, collected around 5 days after vaccination. The source of this sequence is a man aged 50 or older who received an inactivated influenza vaccine. The genes are TRBV5-1 and TRBJ2-5; 7 bases are shared with TRBD1. The CDR3 DNA is TGCGCCAGCAGCCCCCGTGGGACAGCGTACCAAGAGACCCAGTACTTC. This sequence encodes CASSPRGTAYQETQYF.